This is a list of T cell receptor beta chains from one sample in a study of blood T cell repertoires in COVID-19. TCRdb's table, derived via immunoSEQ multiplex PCR, lists solely in-frame clones and lacks some. In the table there are 160,000 or so clones, about 80% of which are singletons. Sequenced input: peripheral blood. These receptors all come from a man aged 60 to 69 with acute or convalescent COVID-19. Each CDR3 is given with its conserved first and last residue. The order of the fields is CDR3 DNA, CDR3 protein, D gene, clone size, V gene, J gene. D genes are given only for firm matches. Clone size is given for some rows only: seen once, a few or many times, or a class if the clone is expanded.

DNA: TGTGCCAGCAGTGAACCCTCCGGGACAGTCAACACTGAAGCTTTCTTT
CDR3: CASSEPSGTVNTEAFF
D: TRBD1
size: NA
V: TRBV25-1
J: TRBJ1-1

DNA: TGTGCCAGCAGTTACTCGACAGTTTTTGGGAACACCATATATTTT
CDR3: CASSYSTVFGNTIYF
D: NA
size: NA
V: TRBV6-5
J: TRBJ1-3

DNA: TGTGCCAGCAGTGGTAAGTTAGGACACATGAACACTGAAGCTTTCTTT
CDR3: CASSGKLGHMNTEAFF
D: NA
size: NA
V: TRBV2
J: TRBJ1-1

DNA: TGTGCCAGCAGCTTTCTACAGGGGGCGGCCAGATCCTACGAGCAGTACTTC
CDR3: CASSFLQGAARSYEQYF
D: TRBD1
size: NA
V: TRBV7-9
J: TRBJ2-7

DNA: TGTGCCAGCAGCCTCTCTAGCGGGAACCTCCAGTTCTTC
CDR3: CASSLSSGNLQFF
D: TRBD2
size: once
V: TRBV5-6
J: TRBJ2-1

DNA: TGTGCCAGCAGTGAATATCCCACAGGAATGAGAACTGAAGCTTTCTTT
CDR3: CASSEYPTGMRTEAFF
D: NA
size: NA
V: TRBV27
J: TRBJ1-1

DNA: TGTGCCAGCAGCCTGGCTCAGGGAAATTCACCCCTCCACTTT
CDR3: CASSLAQGNSPLHF
D: NA
size: NA
V: TRBV7-6
J: TRBJ1-6

DNA: TGTGCCAGCAGGGACATCTACTCTGGAAACACCATATATTTT
CDR3: CASRDIYSGNTIYF
D: NA
size: NA
V: TRBV2
J: TRBJ1-3

DNA: TGTGCCAGCAGCCAAGATCAGGGAACAGGAAATGAAAAACTGTTTTTT
CDR3: CASSQDQGTGNEKLFF
D: NA
size: NA
V: TRBV4-2
J: TRBJ1-4

DNA: TGTGCCAGCAGCTTGCCACAGGGGTCCGCTGGTTCCTACGAGCAGTACTTC
CDR3: CASSLPQGSAGSYEQYF
D: TRBD1
size: NA
V: TRBV7-2
J: TRBJ2-7

DNA: TGTGCCAGCAGCCTACTCGGGTCGCCGTCTGGAAACACCATATATTTT
CDR3: CASSLLGSPSGNTIYF
D: NA
size: NA
V: TRBV6-2/TRBV6-3
J: TRBJ1-3

DNA: TGTGCCAGCAGTGATGGGCAGGGGGCGGGTGGCTACACCTTC
CDR3: CASSDGQGAGGYTF
D: TRBD1
size: NA
V: TRBV2
J: TRBJ1-2

DNA: TGTGCCAGCAGCGTAGAACTAGCGGGAGTCCGGAATGAGCAGTTCTTC
CDR3: CASSVELAGVRNEQFF
D: TRBD2
size: NA
V: TRBV9
J: TRBJ2-1

DNA: TGTGCCAGCAGTCGGGAACTAGCGGTCTACAATGAGCAGTTCTTC
CDR3: CASSRELAVYNEQFF
D: TRBD2
size: NA
V: TRBV19
J: TRBJ2-1

DNA: TGTGCCAGCAGGCGCGAGGGGGGGTGGACAGATACGCAGTATTTT
CDR3: CASRREGGWTDTQYF
D: NA
size: NA
V: TRBV6-5
J: TRBJ2-3

DNA: TGTGCCAGCATTCGGACTAGCGGGGTTAGCACAGATACGCAGTATTTT
CDR3: CASIRTSGVSTDTQYF
D: TRBD2
size: NA
V: TRBV2
J: TRBJ2-3

DNA: TGTGCCAGCAGCTTAGTAAACTATGGCTACACCTTC
CDR3: CASSLVNYGYTF
D: NA
size: NA
V: TRBV7-9
J: TRBJ1-2

DNA: TGCGCCAGCAGCCAATCTCTACGTCAGCCCCAGCATTTT
CDR3: CASSQSLRQPQHF
D: NA
size: NA
V: TRBV4-3
J: TRBJ1-5

DNA: TGTGCCAGTAGTGAGTTAGCGGGGGGCACAGATACGCAGTATTTT
CDR3: CASSELAGGTDTQYF
D: TRBD2
size: NA
V: TRBV19
J: TRBJ2-3

DNA: TGTGCCAGCAGGGGGCGGGGGTGGCGGAATGAGCAGTTCTTC
CDR3: CASRGRGWRNEQFF
D: TRBD2
size: NA
V: TRBV27
J: TRBJ2-1

DNA: TGTGCCAGTAGTTCGGGGGACGCGGGAGAAGAGACCCAGTACTTC
CDR3: CASSSGDAGEETQYF
D: TRBD2
size: NA
V: TRBV19
J: TRBJ2-5

DNA: TGTGCCACCAGTGATCCGGGGGAGACCCAGTACTTC
CDR3: CATSDPGETQYF
D: NA
size: once
V: TRBV24-1
J: TRBJ2-5

DNA: TGTGCCAGCAGGCGACAGGGGGACAGCGGGACAGATACGCAGTATTTT
CDR3: CASRRQGDSGTDTQYF
D: TRBD1
size: NA
V: TRBV6-6
J: TRBJ2-3

DNA: TGTGCCAGCAGCCCGAGGGGCGGGAGCTCCTACAATGAGCAGTTCTTC
CDR3: CASSPRGGSSYNEQFF
D: TRBD2
size: once
V: TRBV4-2
J: TRBJ2-1

DNA: TGTGCCAGCCAAGGGGAGGCAGCTGCAGCTTTCTTT
CDR3: CASQGEAAAAFF
D: NA
size: NA
V: TRBV6-5
J: TRBJ1-1

DNA: TGTGCCAGCAGCTTAGCGTCGGTATATAGCAATCAGCCCCAGCATTTT
CDR3: CASSLASVYSNQPQHF
D: NA
size: NA
V: TRBV7-2
J: TRBJ1-5

DNA: TGTGCCAGCAGCACCACCTTTCGGGTTGAGCAGTTCTTC
CDR3: CASSTTFRVEQFF
D: NA
size: few
V: TRBV21-1
J: TRBJ2-1

DNA: TGTGCCAGCAGCTTAATGCGGAGAGGGACAGATACGCAGTATTTT
CDR3: CASSLMRRGTDTQYF
D: NA
size: NA
V: TRBV11-1
J: TRBJ2-3

DNA: TGTGCCAGCAGTTTATTAGTGGCAGGCTCCTACAATGAGCAGTTCTTC
CDR3: CASSLLVAGSYNEQFF
D: NA
size: NA
V: TRBV28
J: TRBJ2-1

DNA: TGCAGTGCTAGGAGGGATACGCAGTATTTT
CDR3: CSARRDTQYF
D: NA
size: NA
V: TRBV20-1
J: TRBJ2-3

DNA: TGTGCCAGCAGCCCCAGGTCATGGGTAACAGATACGCAGTATTTT
CDR3: CASSPRSWVTDTQYF
D: NA
size: NA
V: TRBV7-2
J: TRBJ2-3

DNA: TGCGCCAGCAGCCAAGGGGGGACTAGCGGGAGATTTATTTACAATGAGCAGTTCTTC
CDR3: CASSQGGTSGRFIYNEQFF
D: TRBD2
size: once
V: TRBV4-1
J: TRBJ2-1

DNA: TGTGCCAGCTATAGCGCGGGTAAGCAGTTCTTC
CDR3: CASYSAGKQFF
D: NA
size: NA
V: TRBV2
J: TRBJ2-1

DNA: TGCAGTGCTAGTGATCTGGCTAGCGGGGTCCAGTACAATGAGCAGTTCTTC
CDR3: CSASDLASGVQYNEQFF
D: TRBD2
size: NA
V: TRBV20-1
J: TRBJ2-1

DNA: TGTGCCAGCAGCTTACGGGCGGGGGGCCTCGGGGATACGCAGTATTTT
CDR3: CASSLRAGGLGDTQYF
D: TRBD2
size: NA
V: TRBV7-9
J: TRBJ2-3

DNA: TGTGCCATCAGTGAGCAAAGGGGGTATTCACCCCTCCACTTT
CDR3: CAISEQRGYSPLHF
D: NA
size: NA
V: TRBV10-3
J: TRBJ1-6